This entry lists 26 T cell receptor beta chains sequenced from one sample in a study of T cells in Graves' hyperthyroidism and ophthalmopathy. TCR beta CDR3 regions were amplified from RNA transcripts. HTBI primers were the set used in a first-round RT-PCR of the TCR CDR3. TCRdb used MiXCR to reprocess the multiplex PCR reads, holding one entry per CDR3 protein. The table lists roughly 800,000 distinct CDR3 sequences, around 38% of them singletons. The sequenced sample was blood. The source is a man aged 18 to 30 with Graves' hyperthyroidism.

Regarding this clonotype: At one of its ends the junction is not consistent with the germline gene, which may arise from a read error. The chain carries TRBV7-2 and TRBJ1-5; D is uncertain. The CDR3 extends over 14 amino acids. Germline values: CDR1 SGHTA, CDR2 FQGNSA. The CDR3 protein is CASSQDPAARPQHF. Here the CDR3 DNA reads TGCGCCAGCAGCCAAGATCCGGCGGCACGGCCCCAGCATTTT.

There are many counts of this clonotype. The chain uses TRBV7-8 and TRBJ1-4; a weak D match, TRBD1 (5 bases). Germline-derived CDR1 and CDR2 are SGHVS and FQNEAQ. Trimming removed 1 base from V and 10 bases from J, with 16 bases in between. The length of the CDR3 is 15 residues. CDR3 protein: CASSLDLGGSGKLFF. The CDR3 bases are TGTGCCAGCAGCTTAGATCTTGGGGGATCCGGAAAACTGTTTTTT.

In this sample, this clonotype turned up a few times. This chain links TRBV28 with TRBJ2-5; unclear D gene. The length of the CDR3 is 14 residues. Germline V gene lookup returns CDR1 MDHEN and CDR2 SYDVKM. The V gene lost 7 bases and the J gene lost 1 base, with 13 bases spanning the gap. CDR3 DNA sequence: TGTGCCAGCAAACGGACCGAGGCCCAAGAGACCCAGTACTTC. This codes for CASKRTEAQETQYF.

About this clonotype itself: This sequence may be a read error, since a much larger clone differs from it by one base. The V gene is TRBV6-5, the J gene TRBJ1-2; TRBD1 might be the D (5 bases). Germline V gene data show CDR1 as MNHEY and CDR2 as SVGAGI. The CDR3 extends over 14 amino acids. Written as DNA, the CDR3 is TGTGCCAGCAGTGACGACAGCTCTAACTATGGCTCCACCTTC. It yields the protein CASSDDSSNYGSTF.

This clonotype has only a few counts. This sequence joins TRBV5-5 and TRBJ2-5; 8 nucleotides line up with TRBD2. V was pared by 9 bases and J by 4 bases, with 2 bases of the junction left unmatched. The CDR3 contains 11 residues. CDR1 and CDR2 (germline): SGHKS, YYEKEE (reference sequence). CDR3 sequence reads: CATGGGETQYF. CDR3 coding DNA: TGTGCCACCGGGGGGGGAGAGACCCAGTACTTC.

This chain links TRBV18 with TRBJ2-7; D gene uncertain. V was pared by 7 bases and J by 3 bases, with 13 bases between. In germline, CDR1 is KGHSH, CDR2 LQKENI. This CDR3 region has 13 residues. The CDR3 nucleotides are TGTGCCAGCTTGGGCGGCAGATTCTACGAGCAGTACTTC. This encodes CASLGGRFYEQYF. The variable domain in full, completed from reference TRBV18 and TRBJ2-7, reads NAGVMQNPRHLVRRRGQEARLRCSPMKGHSHVYWYRQLPEEGLKFMVYLQKENIIDESGMPKERFSAEFPKEGPSILRIQQVVRGDSAAYFCASLGGRFYEQYFGPGTRLTVT.

The chain employs TRBV29-1 and TRBJ2-3, with D perhaps being TRBD1 or TRBD2 (5 bases each). V shed 3 bases and J shed 6 bases, with 19 bases lying between them. Germline assignment: CDR1 SQVTM and CDR2 ANQGSEA. The CDR3 length is 15 residues. CDR3 sequence reads: CSVDEPEDGTDTQYF. For the CDR3, the DNA is TGCAGCGTTGACGAACCCGAGGACGGGACGGATACGCAGTATTTT.

This chain uses TRBV20-1 with TRBJ1-5, with D possibly TRBD1 on 5 matching bases. Trimming shortened V by 3 bases and J by 3 bases, and 9 bases separated the two germline ends. From germline, CDR1 is DFQATT and CDR2 SNEGSKA (reference sequence). This CDR3 contains 13 residues. This CDR3 is CSASDSFNQPQHF. DNA for the CDR3: TGCAGTGCTAGTGACAGTTTCAATCAGCCCCAGCATTTT.

This clonotype came up a few times. The V gene is TRBV7-9, the J gene TRBJ1-5; D is uncertain. CDR1 and CDR2 (germline): SEHNR, FQNEAQ (reference sequence). This CDR3 spans 15 amino acids. V lost 6 bases and J lost 2, with 14 bases in between. CDR3 residues: CASSYTGVGNQPQHF. DNA for the CDR3: TGTGCCAGCAGTTACACCGGGGTTGGCAATCAGCCCCAGCATTTT.

The V and J genes are TRBV12-3 or TRBV12-4 and TRBJ2-2; D is uncertain. The V and J ends lost 3 bases and 1 base respectively, with 6 bases between them. The CDR3 length is 14 residues. CDR3 nucleotide sequence: TGTGCCAGCAGTTTTGGGGAGAACACCGGGGAGCTGTTTTTT. Encoded protein: CASSFGENTGELFF.

J is TRBJ2-5 and V is TRBV7-8, with 10 bases aligning to TRBD2. This CDR3 contains 15 residues. Germline-derived CDR1 and CDR2 are SGHVS and FQNEAQ. The V gene end was trimmed by 6 bases and the J gene end by 5 bases; junction bases not matched to a gene: 9. This chain's CDR3 is CASSSGTSVSETQYF. As DNA, the CDR3 is TGTGCCAGCAGTTCAGGGACTAGCGTGTCCGAGACCCAGTACTTC.

The sample holds a few counts of this clonotype. The chain combines TRBV5-1 with TRBJ1-2; weak D call: TRBD1 (5 bases). The CDR3 runs 14 residues. Looked up from germline, CDR1 is SGHRS and CDR2 is YFSETQ. The V gene lost 1 base and the J gene lost 6 bases, with 13 bases spanning the gap. The CDR3 bases are TGCGCCAGCAGCTTGATGCAGGGCGGAGATGGCTACACCTTC. Translation gives CASSLMQGGDGYTF.

The genes are TRBV6-2 or TRBV6-3 and TRBJ2-7; a possible D gene is TRBD1 (6 bases). The CDR3 sequence is 12 residues long. Germline V lookup: CDR1 MNHEY, CDR2 SVGEGT. The CDR3: CASLGQYYEQYF. The CDR3 DNA reads TGTGCTTCCCTCGGACAGTACTACGAGCAGTACTTC.

This clonotype appeared many times. The chain links TRBV7-6 to TRBJ2-5; D not resolved. CDR1 and CDR2 from the germline V gene are SGHVS and FNYEAQ. This CDR3 contains 15 residues. V was trimmed by 5 bases and J by 1 base, leaving 14 bases between them. The CDR3: CASSLHWRAQETQYF. CDR3 DNA: TGTGCCAGCAGCCTCCATTGGCGAGCCCAAGAGACCCAGTACTTC.

This clonotype was seen repeatedly, ten times or more. V and J are TRBV20-1 and TRBJ2-7; no reliable D call. The V end was cut by 5 bases, the J end by 2 bases, with 13 bases between. The length of the CDR3 is 13 residues. Germline CDR1 reads DFQATT; CDR2 reads SNEGSKA (reference sequence). The CDR3 region has the DNA TGCAGTGCTGGAACCGGGTTCGCCTACGAGCAGTACTTC. Its translation is CSAGTGFAYEQYF.

This clonotype was picked up a small number of times. A clone one base away is much larger, so this may be a read error. The V and J genes are TRBV5-6 and TRBJ1-1; the match to TRBD1 covers 10 bases. Losses at the gene ends were 4 bases for V and 4 bases for J; bases not matched to a gene: 1. The CDR3 runs 13 residues. Germline V CDR1 and CDR2: SGHDT, YYEEEE. The CDR3 DNA sequence: TGTGCCAGCAGCGGGACAGGGGTCACTGAAGCTTTCTTT. It translates to CASSGTGVTEAFF. The complete variable domain, with remaining parts taken from reference TRBV5-6 and TRBJ1-1, reads DAGVTQSPTHLIKTRGQQVTLRCSPKSGHDTVSWYQQALGQGPQFIFQYYEEEERQRGNFPDRFSGHQFPNYSSELNVNALLLGDSALYLCASSGTGVTEAFFGQGTRLTVV.

The gene calls are TRBV7-2 and TRBJ1-6, with D perhaps TRBD1 (6 bases). Germline CDR1 reads SGHTA; CDR2 reads FQGNSA. V lost 4 bases and J lost 17, with 15 bases in between. The CDR3 covers 12 residues. The CDR3 DNA sequence: TGTGCCAGCAGCTCGACGCGGGGGCCGATCCACTTT. It is translated as CASSSTRGPIHF.

In its sample, this clonotype was seen many times. The chain carries TRBV12-3 or TRBV12-4 and TRBJ1-2; 7 bases match TRBD1. V lost 5 bases to trimming and J lost 2 bases; unmatched junction nucleotides: 5. This CDR3 is 14 amino acids long. The CDR3 nucleotides are TGTGCCAGCAGTACAAGACAGGGAAACTATGGCTACACCTTC. As protein: CASSTRQGNYGYTF.

The chain combines TRBV7-6 with TRBJ2-7, with a weak D call TRBD2 (5 bases). Germline assignment: CDR1 SGHVS and CDR2 FNYEAQ. Trimming stripped 3 bases from V and 5 bases from J, with 14 bases between. The CDR3 is 14 amino acids. CDR3 residues: CASSLSRAGDEQYF. CDR3 coding DNA: TGTGCCAGCAGCTTGAGCCGGGCCGGGGACGAGCAGTACTTC.

This clonotype was picked up many times. This rearrangement joins TRBV7-9 to TRBJ2-7; no definite D call. From germline, CDR1 is SEHNR and CDR2 FQNEAQ (reference sequence). The CDR3 contains 12 residues. V lost 5 bases, J lost 3 bases, and 8 bases lay in between. The CDR3 loop reads CASSPDLYEQYF. The CDR3 bases are TGTGCCAGCAGCCCGGACCTCTACGAGCAGTACTTC.

This clonotype was detected only once. The gene calls are TRBV12-3 or TRBV12-4 and TRBJ2-7; D is perhaps TRBD2 (5 bases). This CDR3 has 14 amino acids. Trimming took 3 bases from V and 2 from J, leaving 11 bases between them. The CDR3 nucleotides are TGTGCCAGCAGTTTTTCGGGAACTACCTACGAGCAGTACTTC. Translating it yields CASSFSGTTYEQYF.

This chain links TRBV9 with TRBJ1-1; D may be TRBD1 (6 bases). Germline V gene sequence: CDR1 SGDLS, CDR2 YYNGEE. Trimming cost V 4 bases and J 7 bases, with 23 bases left between them. The CDR3 spans 16 residues. The CDR3 nucleotides read TGTGCCAGCAGCCATCCTCACGGGGGCACGGAGAATGAAGCTTTCTTT. Its translation: CASSHPHGGTENEAFF.

The chain is built from TRBV9 and TRBJ1-3; no definite D call. Trimming pared 0 bases from V and 0 bases from J, leaving 10 bases between. Germline V gives CDR1 SGDLS, CDR2 YYNGEE. There are 16 residues in the CDR3. CDR3 amino acids: CASSVAPSHSGNTIYF. The DNA of the CDR3 is TGTGCCAGCAGCGTAGCTCCGTCCCACTCTGGAAACACCATATATTTT.

In its sample, this clonotype was seen many times. This chain uses TRBV5-6 with TRBJ2-5; perhaps TRBD2 as D (6 bases). Germline V gene sequence: CDR1 SGHDT, CDR2 YYEEEE. V lost 0 bases, J lost 1 base, and 13 bases lay in between. The CDR3 loop spans 16 amino acids. The chain's CDR3 is CASSLEETSGQETQYF. CDR3 in DNA: TGTGCCAGCAGCTTGGAAGAGACTAGTGGCCAAGAGACCCAGTACTTC.

This clonotype was seen more than once but under ten times. This chain connects TRBV5-1 to TRBJ2-7; possible D gene TRBD2, 7 bases. With 5 bases removed from V and 2 bases from J, the gap between germline ends came to 11 bases. The CDR3 contains 13 residues. Germline assignment: CDR1 SGHRS and CDR2 YFSETQ. The CDR3: CASRREGAYEQYF. Written as DNA, the CDR3 is TGCGCCAGCAGAAGGGAGGGGGCCTACGAGCAGTACTTC.

This clonotype was found a few times. The V call is TRBV3-1, the J call TRBJ1-2; a weak D match, TRBD1 (5 bases). Per germline, CDR1 LGHDT and CDR2 YNNKEL (reference sequence). The length of the CDR3 is 13 residues. Trimming cost V 0 bases and J 8 bases, with 10 bases left between them. The CDR3 region has the DNA TGTGCCAGCAGCCAAGACGGAGGGGAAGGCTACACCTTC. This translates into CASSQDGGEGYTF.